Each of the 8 T cell receptor beta chains below was sequenced from the same sample in a study of shared clonotypes between healthy human individuals (dated by TCRdb to about 2020). Libraries came from the immunoSEQ multiplex PCR assay. TCRdb mirrors the immuneACCESS table, restricted to in-frame sequences. Some clones are absent from its copies; in checked studies, under half trace to an unresolved V gene, and the reason for the others is unknown. The sample data list roughly 2,300,000 clones, and under 95% of these were observed just once. Together, the top ten hold roughly 0.34% of the sample. Source material: naive CD4+ T cells from PBMCs. In light of the paper, this sample's cell subset or site label describes: CD45RA+ positively selected. All receptors come from a man between 18 and 35 years old in good health. Some clones in this sample may be carry-over from other donors' samples.

The V call is TRBV28, the J call TRBJ2-7; 7 positions match TRBD2. The junction had 4 bases not matched to a gene; V was cut back by 5 bases and J by 0 bases. The CDR3 covers 14 residues. The germline V gene has CDR1 MDHEN and CDR2 SYDVKM. CDR3 DNA sequence: TGTGCCAGCAGTCCCGGGACTAACTCCTACGAGCAGTACTTC. It translates to CASSPGTNSYEQYF.

The gene calls are TRBV11-2 and TRBJ2-7, with 8 positions matching TRBD1. Per the germline V gene, CDR1 is SGHAT and CDR2 is FQNNGV. The CDR3 loop spans 16 amino acids. V was pared by 1 base and J by 2 bases, with 7 bases of the junction left unmatched. CDR3 sequence: CASSLVQGASPYEQYF. The CDR3 bases are TGTGCCAGCAGCTTAGTTCAGGGGGCGTCGCCCTACGAGCAGTACTTC.

This chain joins TRBV6-5 and TRBJ1-1; TRBD1 matches 10 bases. The germline V gene encodes CDR1 MNHEY and CDR2 SVGAGI. The CDR3 runs to 12 residues. V lost 6 bases and J lost 6; bases outside the gene matches: 1. CDR3: CASSGTGAEAFF. As DNA, the CDR3 is TGTGCCAGCAGCGGGACAGGGGCTGAAGCTTTCTTT.

This clone appeared a few times. The same CDR3 is also encoded by other DNA sequences in this sample. The rearrangement joins TRBV2 to TRBJ1-4; 7 nucleotides agree with TRBD1. CDR1 is SNHLY and CDR2 is FYNNEI in the germline V gene. The CDR3 length is 14 residues. V lost 5 bases, J lost 2 bases, and 2 bases stayed unmatched. Here the CDR3 DNA reads TGTGCCAGCAGTTTACAGGGGACTAATGAAAAACTGTTTTTT. Protein sequence: CASSLQGTNEKLFF.

The rearrangement links TRBV6-1 to TRBJ2-7, with TRBD2 matching over 11 bases. The CDR3 extends over 15 amino acids. Germline trimming cut 5 bases from V and 0 bases from J; bases unmatched to any gene: 3. The germline CDR1 and CDR2 sequences are MNHNS and SASEGT. In nucleotides, the CDR3 is TGTGCCAGCAGTTCTAGCGGGGGGATCTCCTACGAGCAGTACTTC. This gives the protein CASSSSGGISYEQYF.

This chain uses TRBV6-5 with TRBJ1-2; no clear D. V lost 5 bases, J lost 4 bases, and 14 bases lay in between. This CDR3 spans 14 amino acids. Per the germline V gene, CDR1 is MNHEY and CDR2 is SVGAGI. CDR3 protein: CASSAFSGSYGYTF. CDR3 DNA sequence: TGTGCCAGCAGTGCCTTCTCCGGGAGCTATGGCTACACCTTC.

This clone occurred once. The rearrangement joins TRBV6-4 to TRBJ2-5; 14 bases fit TRBD2. CDR3 size: 21 residues. V shed 1 base, J shed 0 bases, and the junction held 13 bases outside the gene matches. CDR1 and CDR2 (germline): MRHNA, SNTAGT. Written as DNA, the CDR3 is TGTGCCAGCAGTGACTGGACCGGACTAGCGGGAGGCCCGTTTTACCAAGAGACCCAGTACTTC. Translated, it gives CASSDWTGLAGGPFYQETQYF.

The CDR3 nucleotides read TGTGCCAGCTCAAATCCTGAGCGGGGGATACTAGCCAAAAACATTCAGTACTTC. Amino acid sequence: CASSNPERGILAKNIQYF. This chain uses TRBV18 with TRBJ2-4; TRBD2 matches 8 bases. CDR1 KGHSH and CDR2 LQKENI come from the germline V gene. This CDR3 is 18 amino acids long. Germline trimming cut 5 bases from V and 0 bases from J; bases unmatched to any gene: 12.